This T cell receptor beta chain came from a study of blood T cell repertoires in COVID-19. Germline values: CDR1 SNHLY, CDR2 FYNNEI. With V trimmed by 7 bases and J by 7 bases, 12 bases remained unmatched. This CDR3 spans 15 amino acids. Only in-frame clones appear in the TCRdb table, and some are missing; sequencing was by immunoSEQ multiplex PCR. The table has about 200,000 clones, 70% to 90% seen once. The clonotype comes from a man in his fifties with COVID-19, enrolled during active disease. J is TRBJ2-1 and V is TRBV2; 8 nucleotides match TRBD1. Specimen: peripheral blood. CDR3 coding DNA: TGTGCCAGCACTCCAAAGCAGGGGGCGGGGAATGAGCAGTTCTTC. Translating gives CASTPKQGAGNEQFF.